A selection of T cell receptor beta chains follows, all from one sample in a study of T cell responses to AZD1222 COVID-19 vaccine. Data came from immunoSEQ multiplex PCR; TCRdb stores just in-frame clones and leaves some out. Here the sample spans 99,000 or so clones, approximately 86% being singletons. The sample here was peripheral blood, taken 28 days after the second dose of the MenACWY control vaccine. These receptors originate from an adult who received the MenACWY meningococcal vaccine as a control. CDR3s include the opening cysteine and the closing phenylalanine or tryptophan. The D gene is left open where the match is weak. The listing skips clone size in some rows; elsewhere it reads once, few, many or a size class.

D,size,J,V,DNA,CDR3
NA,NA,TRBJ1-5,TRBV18,TGTGCCAGCTCACCAGGTCCGCAGGCCCCCAGAGGCAATCAGCCCCAGCATTTT,CASSPGPQAPRGNQPQHF
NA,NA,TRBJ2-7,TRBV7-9,TGTGCCAGCAGCTTAGCCTACGCAGCGACCTACGAGCAGTACTTC,CASSLAYAATYEQYF
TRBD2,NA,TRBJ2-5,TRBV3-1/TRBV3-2,TGTGCCAGCAGCCAAGCTCTAGCGGGGGGCCTTTACTTC,CASSQALAGGLYF
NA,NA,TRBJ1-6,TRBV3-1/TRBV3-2,TGTGCCAGCAGCCAAGCTGGAGGTAGGGGTGGGAATTCACCCCTCCACTTT,CASSQAGGRGGNSPLHF
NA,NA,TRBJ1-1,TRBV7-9,TGTGCCAGCAGCTTAGATGGGGCCGGCACTGAAGCTTTCTTT,CASSLDGAGTEAFF
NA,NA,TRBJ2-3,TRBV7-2,TGTGCCAGCACCTATACGCCGGGTTTATGGGACGACACAGATACGCAGTATTTT,CASTYTPGLWDDTDTQYF
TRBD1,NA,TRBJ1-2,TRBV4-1,TGCGCCAGCAGCCAAGTCCGACAGGGAGGTTATGGCTACACCTTC,CASSQVRQGGYGYTF
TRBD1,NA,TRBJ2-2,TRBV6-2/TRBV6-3,TGTGCCAGCATCCCCCACGGGACAGGGAGGACCAGGGAGCTGTTTTTT,CASIPHGTGRTRELFF
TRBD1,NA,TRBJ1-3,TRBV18,TGTGCCAGCTCGACAGGGAGGTCCGGAAACACCATATATTTT,CASSTGRSGNTIYF
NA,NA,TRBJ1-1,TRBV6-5,TGTGCCAGCAGGCCCCGAGGGCGCTACACTGAAGCTTTCTTT,CASRPRGRYTEAFF
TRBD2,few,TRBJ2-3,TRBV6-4,TGTGCCAGCAGGACTAGCGGGTACAGCACAGATACGCAGTATTTT,CASRTSGYSTDTQYF
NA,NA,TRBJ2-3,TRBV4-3,TGCGCCAGCGCCAAAAACCGGGGGCCAGATACGCAGTATTTT,CASAKNRGPDTQYF
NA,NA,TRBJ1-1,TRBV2,TGTGCCAGCAGTGATCCGGGGTCTGAAGCTTTCTTT,CASSDPGSEAFF
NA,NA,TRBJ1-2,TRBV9,TGTGCCAGCAGCGTAGGGCAGGGCTATGGCTACACCTTC,CASSVGQGYGYTF
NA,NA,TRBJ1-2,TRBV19,TGTGCCAGTAGTATAACCGGAGGCTCTCGTTACTATGGCTACACCTTC,CASSITGGSRYYGYTF
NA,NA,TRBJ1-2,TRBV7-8,TGTGCCAGCAGCTTAGGGGGCTCACGGCTTTATGGCTACACCTTC,CASSLGGSRLYGYTF
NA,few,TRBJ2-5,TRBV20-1,TGCAGTGCTCGTGGGCATGGAGAGACCCAGTACTTC,CSARGHGETQYF
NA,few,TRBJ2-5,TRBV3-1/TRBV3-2,TGTGCCAGCAGCCGTGGGAGAAAAGAGACCCAGTACTTC,CASSRGRKETQYF
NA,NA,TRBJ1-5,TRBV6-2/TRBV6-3,TGTGCCAGCAGTTTAGCAGGGGCCTTAAATCAGCCCCAGCATTTT,CASSLAGALNQPQHF
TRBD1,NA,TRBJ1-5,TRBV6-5,TGTGCCAGCAGTCCGAGACAGGGTAGTCAGCCCCAGCATTTT,CASSPRQGSQPQHF
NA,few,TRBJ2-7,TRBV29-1,TGCAGCGTTTATAAAAACAGCAGGAGCGGCGAGCAGTACTTC,CSVYKNSRSGEQYF
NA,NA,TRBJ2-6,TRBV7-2,TGTGCCAGCAGGAACTCTGGGGCCAACGTCCTGACTTTC,CASRNSGANVLTF
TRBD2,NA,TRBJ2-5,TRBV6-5,TGTGCCAGCAATCTAGCGGGGGGGCCGGAGACCCAGTACTTC,CASNLAGGPETQYF
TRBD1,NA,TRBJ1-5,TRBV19,TGTGCCAGTAGTATCATACAGGGGGCCTTTCAGACTGAGCCCCAGCATTTT,CASSIIQGAFQTEPQHF
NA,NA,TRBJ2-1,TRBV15,TGTGCCACCAGCAAGGGGCGGGGGCCTATAATTGAGCAGTTCTTC,CATSKGRGPIIEQFF
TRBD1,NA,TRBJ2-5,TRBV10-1,TGCGCCAGCAACTCGGGGACAGGGGGGGACCAAGAGACCCAGTACTTC,CASNSGTGGDQETQYF
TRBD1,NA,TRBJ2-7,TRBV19,TGTGCCAGTAGACAGGGGGCCGAGCAGTACTTC,CASRQGAEQYF
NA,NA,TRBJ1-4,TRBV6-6,TGTGCCAGCAGTTACCGGCCAATTAATGAAAAACTGTTTTTT,CASSYRPINEKLFF
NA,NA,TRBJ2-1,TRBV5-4,TGTGCCAGCAGCAAAGCTCAGCACAATGAGCAGTTCTTC,CASSKAQHNEQFF
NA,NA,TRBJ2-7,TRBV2,TGTGCCAGCAGTGAACCTTTCTCCTACGAGCAGTACTTC,CASSEPFSYEQYF
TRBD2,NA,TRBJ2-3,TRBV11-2,TGTGCCAGCAGCCTACGGACTAGCGGGGGGCCTTCCACGCAGTATTTT,CASSLRTSGGPSTQYF
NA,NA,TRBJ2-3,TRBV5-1,TGCGCCAGCAGCTTGGAACCAGCAGGGTTGGGAACAGATACGCAGTATTTT,CASSLEPAGLGTDTQYF
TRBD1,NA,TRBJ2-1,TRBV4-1,TGCGCCAGCAGCCCCCGGCAGGGGGTTTACAATGAGCAGTTCTTC,CASSPRQGVYNEQFF
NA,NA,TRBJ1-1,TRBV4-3,TGCGCCAGCAGCCAATGGAGGTTCGACACTGAAGCTTTCTTT,CASSQWRFDTEAFF
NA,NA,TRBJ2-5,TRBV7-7,TGTGCTAGCAGCTTAGGGGCGGCAGGGAACTGTTCAGAGACCCAGTACTTC,CASSLGAAGNCSETQYF
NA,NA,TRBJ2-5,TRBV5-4,TGTGCCAGCAGCTTGGGGGCCGGGGCCAAGACGTACCAAGAGACCCAGTACTTC,CASSLGAGAKTYQETQYF
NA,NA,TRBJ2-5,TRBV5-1,TGCGCCAGCAGCTTGGAGAGACAGCAAGAGACCCAGTACTTC,CASSLERQQETQYF
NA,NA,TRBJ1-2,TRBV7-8,TGTGCCAGCAGCTTATTTCAAAGAGTCGACTATGGCTACACCTTC,CASSLFQRVDYGYTF
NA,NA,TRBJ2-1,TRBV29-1,TGCAGCGTTGAAGAAGTGGACAGCTCCTACAATGAGCAGTTCTTC,CSVEEVDSSYNEQFF
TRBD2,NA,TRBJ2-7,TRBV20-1,TGCAGTGCTAGTGGCGGGGGGAACTCCTACGAGCAGTACTTC,CSASGGGNSYEQYF
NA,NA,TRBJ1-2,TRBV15,TGTGCCACCAGCAGAGATTATCAGGAAACTCTCAACTATGGCTACACCTTC,CATSRDYQETLNYGYTF
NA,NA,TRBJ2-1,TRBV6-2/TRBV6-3,TGTGCCAGCAGTTGGGGGTTCTCCTACAATGAGCAGTTCTTC,CASSWGFSYNEQFF